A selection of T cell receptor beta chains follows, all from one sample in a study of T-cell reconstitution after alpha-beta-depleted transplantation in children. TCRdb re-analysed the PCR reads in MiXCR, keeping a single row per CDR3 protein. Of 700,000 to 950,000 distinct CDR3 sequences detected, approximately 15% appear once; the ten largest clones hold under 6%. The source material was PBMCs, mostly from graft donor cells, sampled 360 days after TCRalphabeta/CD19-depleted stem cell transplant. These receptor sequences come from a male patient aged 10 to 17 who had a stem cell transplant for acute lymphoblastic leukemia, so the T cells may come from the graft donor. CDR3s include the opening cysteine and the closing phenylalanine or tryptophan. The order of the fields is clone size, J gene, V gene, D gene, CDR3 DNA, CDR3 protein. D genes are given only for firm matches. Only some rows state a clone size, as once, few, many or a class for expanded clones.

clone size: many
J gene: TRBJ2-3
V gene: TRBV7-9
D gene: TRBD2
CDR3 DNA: TGTGCCAGCAGCTTAGCGGAACTAGCGCGACGCACAGATACGCAGTATTTT
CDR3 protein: CASSLAELARRTDTQYF

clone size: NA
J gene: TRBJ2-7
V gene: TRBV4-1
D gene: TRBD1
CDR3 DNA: TGCGCCAGCAGCCTCGGGTCGGGACAGGCGGTACCCACCTACGAGCAGTACTTC
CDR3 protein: CASSLGSGQAVPTYEQYF

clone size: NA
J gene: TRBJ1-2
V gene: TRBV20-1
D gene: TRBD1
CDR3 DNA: TGCAGTGCTATAGGCCCTAGGGGACAGCCGAAGGGGGAACGCTATGGCTACACCTTC
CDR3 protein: CSAIGPRGQPKGERYGYTF

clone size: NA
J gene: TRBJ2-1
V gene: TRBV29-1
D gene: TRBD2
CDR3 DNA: TGCAGCGTTGGGCCCCTACTAGCGGGAAGCTCCTACAATGAGCAGTTCTTC
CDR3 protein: CSVGPLLAGSSYNEQFF

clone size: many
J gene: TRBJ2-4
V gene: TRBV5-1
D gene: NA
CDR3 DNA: TGCGCCAGCAGCTTGTCGTCGGGTACCAAAAACATTCAGTACTTC
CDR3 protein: CASSLSSGTKNIQYF

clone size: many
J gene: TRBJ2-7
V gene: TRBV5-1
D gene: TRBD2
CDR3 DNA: TGCGCCAGCAGCTTGGGGACTAGCGGAACCTACGAGCAGTACTTC
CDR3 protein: CASSLGTSGTYEQYF

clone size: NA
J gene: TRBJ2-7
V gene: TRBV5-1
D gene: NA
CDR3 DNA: TGCGCCAGCAGCTTGTCCCAGCCCAACGAGCAGTACTTC
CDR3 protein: CASSLSQPNEQYF

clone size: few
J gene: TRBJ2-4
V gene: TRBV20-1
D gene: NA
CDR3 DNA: TGCAGTGCTAGAGATAGGATTCGGGGGGCGTCCAAAAACATTCAGTACTTC
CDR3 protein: CSARDRIRGASKNIQYF

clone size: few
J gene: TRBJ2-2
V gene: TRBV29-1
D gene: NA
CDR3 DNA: TGCAGCGTTGAAGATGGATCTCGGGGGCGCTCCGGGGAGCTGTTTTTT
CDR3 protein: CSVEDGSRGRSGELFF

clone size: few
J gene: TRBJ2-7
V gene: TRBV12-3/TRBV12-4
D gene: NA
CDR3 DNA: TGTGCCAGCAGTTTAAGAACGGGAGCCTCCTACGAGCAGTACTTC
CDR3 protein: CASSLRTGASYEQYF

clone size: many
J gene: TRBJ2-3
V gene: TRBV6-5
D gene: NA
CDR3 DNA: TGTGCCAGCAGTTACTCGAATCATGGAAGCACAGATACGCAGTATTTT
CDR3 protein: CASSYSNHGSTDTQYF

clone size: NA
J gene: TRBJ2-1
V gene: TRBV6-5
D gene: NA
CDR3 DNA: TGTGCCAGCAGTTACTCGTGGGGGGGCGAGCAGTTCTTC
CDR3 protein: CASSYSWGGEQFF

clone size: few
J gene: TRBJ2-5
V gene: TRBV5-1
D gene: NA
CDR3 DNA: TGCGCCAGCAGCCCGGGCGCGGGAAGGGAGACCCAGTACTTC
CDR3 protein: CASSPGAGRETQYF

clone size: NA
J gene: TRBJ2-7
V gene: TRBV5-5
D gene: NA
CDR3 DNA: TGTGCCAGCAGGCGCGCCCTCGTGTTCTCCTACGAGCAGTACTTC
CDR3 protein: CASRRALVFSYEQYF

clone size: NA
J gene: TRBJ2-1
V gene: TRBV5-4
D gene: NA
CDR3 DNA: TGTGCCAGCAGCTTGGTAGGTGGGTGGCGGGGTAATGAGCAGTTCTTC
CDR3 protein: CASSLVGGWRGNEQFF

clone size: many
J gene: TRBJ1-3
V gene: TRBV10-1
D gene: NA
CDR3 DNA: TGCGCCAGCAGTGAGGTCCGGGGGCGAGGAAACACCATATATTTT
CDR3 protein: CASSEVRGRGNTIYF

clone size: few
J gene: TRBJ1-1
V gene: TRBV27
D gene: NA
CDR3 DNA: TGTGCCAGCAGTCCCACAGGGACGGACACTGAAGCTTTCTTT
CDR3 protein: CASSPTGTDTEAFF

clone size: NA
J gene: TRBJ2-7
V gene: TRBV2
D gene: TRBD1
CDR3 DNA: TGTGCCAGCAGTGAAGACACGGACAGGGCCTACGAGCAGTACTTC
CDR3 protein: CASSEDTDRAYEQYF

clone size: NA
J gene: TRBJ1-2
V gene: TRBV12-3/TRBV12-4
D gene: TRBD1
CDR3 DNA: TGTGCCAGCAGTTTGAGGGCAGGGGGCTTGGGCTACACCTTC
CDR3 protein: CASSLRAGGLGYTF

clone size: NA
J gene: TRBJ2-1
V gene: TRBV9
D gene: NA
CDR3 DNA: TGTGCCAGCAGCCCGGCAGCCTCGGCTCTCTACAATGAGCAGTTCTTC
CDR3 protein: CASSPAASALYNEQFF

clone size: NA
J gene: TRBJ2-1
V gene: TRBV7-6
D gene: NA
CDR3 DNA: TGTGCCAGCAGCTCCTTCGGCGTATTCGGTGAGCAGTTCTTC
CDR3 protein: CASSSFGVFGEQFF

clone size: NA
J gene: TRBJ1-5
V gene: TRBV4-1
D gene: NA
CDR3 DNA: TGCGCCAGCAGCCAAGTACCCTTCCGCAATCAGCCCCAGCATTTT
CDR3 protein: CASSQVPFRNQPQHF

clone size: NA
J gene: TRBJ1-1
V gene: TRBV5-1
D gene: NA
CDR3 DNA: TGCGCCAGCAGCTTCCCAGGGGAGAACACTGAAGCTTTCTTT
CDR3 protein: CASSFPGENTEAFF

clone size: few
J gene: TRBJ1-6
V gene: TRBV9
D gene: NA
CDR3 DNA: TGTGCCAGCAGTCGCCGGGACAATAATTCACCCCTCCACTTT
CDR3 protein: CASSRRDNNSPLHF

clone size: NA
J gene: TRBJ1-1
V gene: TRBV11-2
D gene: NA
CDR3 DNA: TGTGCCAGCAGCTTATTCGCAGGGGTGACTGAAGCTTTCTTT
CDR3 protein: CASSLFAGVTEAFF

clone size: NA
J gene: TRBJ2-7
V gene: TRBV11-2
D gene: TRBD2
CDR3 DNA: TGTGCCAGCAGCTTAGGAGGACTAGCGGGAGGGCCGAGGTACGAGCAGTACTTC
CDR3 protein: CASSLGGLAGGPRYEQYF

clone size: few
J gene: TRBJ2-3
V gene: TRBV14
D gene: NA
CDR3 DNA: TGTGCCAGCAGCCAAGATCTCAGCGGGTACGATAGAGATACGCAGTATTTT
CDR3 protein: CASSQDLSGYDRDTQYF

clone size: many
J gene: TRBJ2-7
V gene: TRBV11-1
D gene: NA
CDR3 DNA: TGTGCCAGCAGCCCAGGAACAAGTTTCTACGAGCAGTACTTC
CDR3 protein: CASSPGTSFYEQYF

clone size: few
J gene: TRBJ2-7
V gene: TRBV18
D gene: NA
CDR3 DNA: TGTGCCAGCTCACCGATTTCAGGGGCCACCTACGAGCAGTACTTC
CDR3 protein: CASSPISGATYEQYF

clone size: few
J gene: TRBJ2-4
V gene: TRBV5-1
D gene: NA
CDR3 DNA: TGCGCCAGCAACGCGGGACAGCCACCAAACATTCAGTACTTC
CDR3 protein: CASNAGQPPNIQYF

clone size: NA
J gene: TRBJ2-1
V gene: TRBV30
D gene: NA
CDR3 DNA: TGTGCCTGGAGTCTAGAGGAAATTTACAATGAGCAGTTCTTC
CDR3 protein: CAWSLEEIYNEQFF

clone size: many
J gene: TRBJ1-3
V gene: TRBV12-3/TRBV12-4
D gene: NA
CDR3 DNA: TGTGCCAGCAGTTTTTTCGGAAACACCATATATTTT
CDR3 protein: CASSFFGNTIYF

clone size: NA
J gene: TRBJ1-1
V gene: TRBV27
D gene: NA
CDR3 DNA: TGTGCCAGCAGTGTCCAGGGGTTGTCTGAAGCTTTCTTT
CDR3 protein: CASSVQGLSEAFF

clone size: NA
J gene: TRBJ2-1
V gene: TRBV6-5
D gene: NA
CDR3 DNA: TGTGCCAGCAGTTCCTCTAGTCGGGTGCAGTTCTTC
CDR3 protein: CASSSSSRVQFF

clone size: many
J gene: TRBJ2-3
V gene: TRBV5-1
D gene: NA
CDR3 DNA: TGCGCCAGCAGCTTGAGCCGGGGGAGCACAGATACGCAGTATTTT
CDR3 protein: CASSLSRGSTDTQYF

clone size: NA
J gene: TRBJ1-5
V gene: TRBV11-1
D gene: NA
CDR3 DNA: TGTGCCAGCAGCCCGGGAATTAGCAATCAGCCCCAGCATTTT
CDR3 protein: CASSPGISNQPQHF

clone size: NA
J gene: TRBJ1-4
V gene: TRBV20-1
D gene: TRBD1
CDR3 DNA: TGCAGTGCTTCCCGACAGGGGGGCTCAACTAATGAAAAACTGTTTTTT
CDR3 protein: CSASRQGGSTNEKLFF

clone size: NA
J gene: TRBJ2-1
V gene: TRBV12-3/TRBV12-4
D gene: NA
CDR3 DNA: TGTGCCAGCAGTCCTGACCGGGGCCAACCCCCCTACAATGAGCAGTTCTTC
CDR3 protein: CASSPDRGQPPYNEQFF

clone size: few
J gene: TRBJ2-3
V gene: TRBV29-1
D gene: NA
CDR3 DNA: TGCAGCGTAGCCACAGGGTTCAGAGATACGCAGTATTTT
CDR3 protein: CSVATGFRDTQYF

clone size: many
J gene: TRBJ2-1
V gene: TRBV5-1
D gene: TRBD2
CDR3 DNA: TGCGCCAGCAGCACCACTAGCGTGCCCTACAATGAGCAGTTCTTC
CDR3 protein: CASSTTSVPYNEQFF

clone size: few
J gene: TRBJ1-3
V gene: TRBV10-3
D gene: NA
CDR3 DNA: TGTGCCATCAGTGTATCAATTCTGTCCTCTGGAAACACCATATATTTT
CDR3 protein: CAISVSILSSGNTIYF

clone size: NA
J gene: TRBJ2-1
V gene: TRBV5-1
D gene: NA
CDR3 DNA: TGCGCCAGCAGCTTGACCCCACTAGAACGAAGGAGGCCCCCTTACAATGAGCAGTTCTTC
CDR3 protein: CASSLTPLERRRPPYNEQFF

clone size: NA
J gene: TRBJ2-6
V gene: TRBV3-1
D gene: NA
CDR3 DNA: TGTGCCAGCTCCTCGGTGGTCTCTGGGGCCAACGTCCTGACTTTC
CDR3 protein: CASSSVVSGANVLTF

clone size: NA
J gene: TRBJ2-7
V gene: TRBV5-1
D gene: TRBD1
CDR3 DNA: TGCGCCAGCAGCGTCTGGACAGGGGTAGGGTACGAGCAGTACTTC
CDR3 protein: CASSVWTGVGYEQYF